Below, one TCR beta chain is given with its context. The antigen remains unidentified. The data were taken from a study of cytomegalovirus exposure and HLA in healthy donors. Whole-study findings and limits: Accounts indicate the classifier identified cytomegalovirus status with strong specificity and sensitivity.

CDR3 size: 13 residues. Germline V CDR1 and CDR2: MNHEY, SVGAGI. Trimming took off 6 bases at V and 4 bases at J, with 10 bases between the two ends. The protocol was immunoSEQ multiplex PCR, while the TCRdb copy is restricted to in-frame clones and leaves out a portion. This table holds around 300,000 clones, approximately 91% found once. The V call is TRBV6-5, the J call TRBJ2-1, with a weak D call TRBD2 (6 bases). The sequenced sample consisted of PBMCs. This receptor was taken from a man aged 30 to 45 in good health and CMV-seronegative. The CDR3 spells CASRAAGYNEQFF. The CDR3 DNA reads TGTGCCAGCAGGGCGGCGGGGTACAATGAGCAGTTCTTC.